The 16 T cell receptor beta chains in this list originate from one sample, sequenced in a study of beta chain features in type 1 diabetes. General observations from the study: For Type 1 diabetes patients, all four CD4+ subsets carried TCRB CDR3s that were moderately but significantly shorter.

Antigens for these TCRs are unknown. Expressed TCRB transcripts were sequenced because the entire RNA isolate underwent reverse transcription. Profiled with immunoSEQ multiplex PCR; TCRdb holds only in-frame clones, not every one. Found here are hundreds of thousands of clones, 14% to 15% of them singletons; the top ten hold around 0.015%. Sequenced input: naive CD4+ T cells from blood. The receptors stem from a man aged 18 to 29 with type 1 diabetes.

This chain uses TRBV19 with TRBJ2-1, with TRBD2 matching over 8 bases. The CDR3 has 13 amino acids. Germline V gene sequence: CDR1 LNHDA, CDR2 SQIVND (reference sequence). With V trimmed by 6 bases and J by 2 bases, 0 bases remained unmatched. The CDR3 loop reads CASSGGAYNEQFF. The CDR3 coding sequence is TGTGCCAGTAGCGGGGGGGCCTACAATGAGCAGTTCTTC.

This clone was detected only once. This chain connects TRBV27 to TRBJ1-5; the D gene is possibly TRBD1 (6 bases). Trimming shortened V by 4 bases and J by 1 base, and 20 bases separated the two germline ends. From germline, CDR1 is MNHEY and CDR2 SMNVEV (reference sequence). This CDR3 spans 18 amino acids. The CDR3 loop reads CASSSAGTSKGSNQPQHF. CDR3 in DNA: TGTGCCAGCAGTTCAGCCGGGACATCCAAGGGGAGCAATCAGCCCCAGCATTTT.

This clone occurred a few times. This chain connects TRBV19 to TRBJ2-7; 9 bases agree with TRBD1. Germline V gives CDR1 LNHDA, CDR2 SQIVND (reference sequence). The CDR3 runs 13 residues. The trim removed 5 bases at V and 5 bases at J, leaving 4 bases unmatched. The CDR3 nucleotides are TGTGCCAGTAGTGTCCGGACAGGGGACGAGCAGTACTTC. Amino acid sequence: CASSVRTGDEQYF.

The chain carries TRBV9 and TRBJ2-2; no reliable D call. V was trimmed by 1 base and J by 7 bases, leaving 14 bases between them. This CDR3 spans 15 amino acids. From germline, CDR1 is SGDLS and CDR2 YYNGEE. The CDR3 loop is CASSVLPLRGGELFF. CDR3 sequence (DNA): TGTGCCAGCAGCGTACTACCCCTACGCGGCGGGGAGCTGTTTTTT. The entire variable domain, with the rest obtained from reference TRBV9 and TRBJ2-2, is as follows: DSGVTQTPKHLITATGQRVTLRCSPRSGDLSVYWYQQSLDQGLQFLIQYYNGEERAKGNILERFSAQQFPDLHSELNLSSLELGDSALYFCASSVLPLRGGELFFGEGSRLTVL.

This clone was seen only a few times. DNA for the CDR3: TGTGCCAGCAGTCCTCTCAGGGAGACCCAGTACTTC. Translation gives CASSPLRETQYF. V usage is TRBV28 and J usage is TRBJ2-5; D not resolved. CDR3 size: 12 residues. The V end was cut by 5 bases, the J end by 5 bases, with 9 bases between. CDR1 and CDR2 (germline): MDHEN, SYDVKM.

The chain combines TRBV4-1 with TRBJ2-3; 12 nucleotides match TRBD2. In germline, CDR1 is MGHRA, CDR2 YSYEKL. The CDR3 sequence is 16 residues long. Unmatched junction bases numbered 5, after V lost 4 bases and J lost 3 bases. This chain's CDR3 is CASSRYGLAGTDTQYF. The CDR3 DNA follows: TGCGCCAGCAGCCGCTACGGACTAGCGGGGACAGATACGCAGTATTTT.

The chain has TRBV9 and TRBJ2-5; 7 bases match TRBD2. The V gene end was trimmed by 0 bases and the J gene end by 0 bases; junction bases not matched to a gene: 5. The CDR3 extends over 16 amino acids. CDR1 and CDR2 from the germline V gene are SGDLS and YYNGEE. The CDR3 coding sequence is TGTGCCAGCAGCGTAGCGGGAGGTCACTACCAAGAGACCCAGTACTTC. Its protein is CASSVAGGHYQETQYF.

In the case of this clone: The same CDR3 arises from other DNA sequences in this sample as well. This rearrangement joins TRBV30 to TRBJ2-3, with a weak D call TRBD2 (6 bases). V lost 4 bases and J lost 1, with 9 bases in between. The CDR3 runs 13 residues. Germline assignment: CDR1 GTSNPN and CDR2 SVGIG (reference sequence). Here the CDR3 DNA reads TGTGCCTGGACGGGGGTCGGCACAGATACGCAGTATTTT. Translated: CAWTGVGTDTQYF.

The chain is built from TRBV7-2 and TRBJ2-7; 10 nucleotides line up with TRBD2. Germline CDR1 reads SGHTA; CDR2 reads FQGNSA. V lost 4 bases and J lost 0; bases outside the gene matches: 6. This CDR3 comprises 16 residues. In DNA form, the CDR3 reads TGTGCCAGCAGCTCCACTAGCGGGGTGACCTCCTACGAGCAGTACTTC. This codes for CASSSTSGVTSYEQYF.

This rearrangement joins TRBV7-7 to TRBJ2-2; the match to TRBD1 covers 7 bases. Unmatched junction bases numbered 5, after V lost 1 base and J lost 6 bases. CDR1 and CDR2 from the germline V gene are SSHAT and FNYEAQ (reference sequence). The CDR3 loop spans 15 amino acids. Here the CDR3 reads CASSLEAGGPGELFF. The CDR3 nucleotides are TGTGCCAGCAGCTTAGAGGCAGGGGGTCCCGGGGAGCTGTTTTTT.

This clone was seen more than once but under ten times. This chain uses TRBV5-1 with TRBJ1-2; 7 bases line up with TRBD1. After removal of 3 bases from V and 0 bases from J, the junction contained 8 bases not matched to a gene. The CDR3 totals 16 residues. Per germline, CDR1 SGHRS and CDR2 YFSETQ. The CDR3 protein is CASSSDGTASNYGYTF. CDR3 DNA: TGCGCCAGCAGCTCGGACGGGACAGCTTCTAACTATGGCTACACCTTC.

J is TRBJ2-3 and V is TRBV2; D not resolved. The length of the CDR3 is 11 residues. CDR1 and CDR2 from the germline V gene are SNHLY and FYNNEI. With 4 bases removed from V and 5 bases from J, the gap between germline ends came to 4 bases. The CDR3 reads CASSVRDTQYF. DNA of the CDR3: TGTGCCAGCAGTGTGCGAGATACGCAGTATTTT.

The chain uses TRBV29-1 and TRBJ2-7, with 9 bases identical to TRBD2. The length of the CDR3 is 13 residues. Germline CDR1 and CDR2: SQVTM and ANQGSEA. Trimming cost V 4 bases and J 0 bases; bases outside gene matches: 1. The CDR3: CSVGGRASYEQYF. The CDR3 region has the DNA TGCAGCGTTGGCGGGAGGGCCTCCTACGAGCAGTACTTC.

The chain is built from TRBV5-6 and TRBJ2-7; a possible D gene is TRBD2 (5 bases). CDR3 length equals 13 residues. Per germline, CDR1 SGHDT and CDR2 YYEEEE. Trimming took off 5 bases at V and 0 bases at J, with 9 bases between the two ends. Written as DNA, the CDR3 is TGTGCCAGCAGTAGCGATTACTCCTACGAGCAGTACTTC. It translates to CASSSDYSYEQYF.

There are a few counts of this clone. This chain connects TRBV5-1 to TRBJ2-5; a weak D match, TRBD2 (5 bases). From germline, CDR1 is SGHRS and CDR2 YFSETQ. The CDR3 has 13 amino acids. V lost 4 bases and J 4 bases, leaving 11 bases between the germline ends. The CDR3 reads CASSPGVGETQYF. CDR3 nucleotide sequence: TGCGCCAGCAGCCCCGGGGTAGGAGAGACCCAGTACTTC.

This clone occurred a few times. This chain links TRBV7-2 with TRBJ2-5; 9 positions agree with TRBD1. Germline CDR1 SGHTA, CDR2 FQGNSA. This CDR3 region has 15 residues. V gave up 4 bases and J gave up 1 base; unmatched junction bases: 4. In nucleotides, the CDR3 is TGTGCCAGCAGCTCGGACAGGGGTTTCCAAGAGACCCAGTACTTC. It translates to CASSSDRGFQETQYF.